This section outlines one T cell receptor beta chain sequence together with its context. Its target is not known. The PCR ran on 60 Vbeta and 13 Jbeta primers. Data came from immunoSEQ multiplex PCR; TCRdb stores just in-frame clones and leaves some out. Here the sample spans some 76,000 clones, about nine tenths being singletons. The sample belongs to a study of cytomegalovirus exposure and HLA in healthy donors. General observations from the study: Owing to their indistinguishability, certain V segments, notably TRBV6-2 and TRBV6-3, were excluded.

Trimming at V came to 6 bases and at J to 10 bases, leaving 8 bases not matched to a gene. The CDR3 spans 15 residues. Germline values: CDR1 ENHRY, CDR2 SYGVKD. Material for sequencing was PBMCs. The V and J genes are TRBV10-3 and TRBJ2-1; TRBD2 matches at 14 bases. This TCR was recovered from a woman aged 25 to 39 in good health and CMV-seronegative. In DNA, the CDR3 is TGTGCCATCAGCCCGGGACTAGCGGGAGTGGGGGAGCAGTTCTTC. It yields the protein CAISPGLAGVGEQFF.